The 15 T cell receptor beta chains reported below all come from one sample, sequenced in a study of T cells after posttransplantation cyclophosphamide (dated by TCRdb to about 2016). Library construction relied on the immunoSEQ multiplex PCR assay. TCRdb carries this immuneACCESS record with in-frame sequences only. Its versions omit some clonotypes, under half of them owing to an unresolved V gene in the studies checked, with the rest unexplained. In all, the sample holds about 66,000 clones, and just under 95% of those were seen once. Roughly 3% of the sample lies in the top ten. Sequencing input: PBMCs. The origin of the receptors is a woman aged 30 to 39 in good health and a related stem cell transplant donor.

V and J are TRBV27 and TRBJ2-3; unclear D gene. The V end lost 7 bases, the J end lost 0 bases, and 14 bases lay between the germline ends. The germline V gene has CDR1 MNHEY and CDR2 SMNVEV (reference sequence). This CDR3 has 15 residues. The CDR3: CASTFRSTSTDTQYF. Written as DNA, the CDR3 is TGTGCCAGCACCTTCAGATCTACTAGCACAGATACGCAGTATTTT.

This sequence joins TRBV4-3 and TRBJ2-2; TRBD2 matches at 10 bases. CDR1 LGHNA and CDR2 YSLEER come from the germline V gene. Trimming cost V 0 bases and J 5 bases; bases outside gene matches: 6. The CDR3 is 17 residues long. The CDR3 DNA is TGCGCCAGCAGCCAAGAGGGAGCGGGGGGGCGAACCGGGGAGCTGTTTTTT. It specifies CASSQEGAGGRTGELFF.

The rearrangement uses TRBV19 and TRBJ1-5; 9 bases map to TRBD1. The V segment lost 5 bases and the J segment 4 bases; nucleotides outside the gene matches: 3. The germline CDR1 and CDR2 sequences are LNHDA and SQIVND (reference sequence). CDR3 length: 14 residues. The CDR3 DNA reads TGTGCCAGTAGTCACAGGGGGCGAAATCAGCCCCAGCATTTT. Amino acid sequence: CASSHRGRNQPQHF.

The J gene is TRBJ2-5, the V gene TRBV28, with 8 positions matching TRBD2. The CDR3 extends over 13 amino acids. V was pared by 6 bases and J by 3 bases, with 3 bases of the junction left unmatched. Germline-derived CDR1 and CDR2 are MDHEN and SYDVKM. CDR3 bases: TGTGCCAGCAGATCGGGGGGGGAAGAGACCCAGTACTTC. Its translation is CASRSGGEETQYF.

This rearrangement joins TRBV19 to TRBJ2-3; tentatively, D is TRBD1 (5 bases). The CDR3 totals 12 residues. Germline assignment: CDR1 LNHDA and CDR2 SQIVND (reference sequence). Trimming took 6 bases from V and 9 from J, leaving 13 bases between them. The CDR3 DNA is TGTGCCAGTAGATCAGGGATGGGGACGCAGTATTTT. It translates to CASRSGMGTQYF.

The rearrangement uses TRBV4-3 and TRBJ2-7; D call uncertain. V was shortened by 0 bases and J by 2 bases, with 8 bases between the two germline ends. The CDR3 totals 14 residues. CDR1 LGHNA and CDR2 YSLEER come from the germline V gene. The CDR3 region is CASSQDTRPYEQYF. DNA for the CDR3: TGCGCCAGCAGCCAAGATACCAGGCCCTACGAGCAGTACTTC.

This rearrangement joins TRBV19 to TRBJ1-5; TRBD1 matches 8 bases. The CDR3 is made up of 15 amino acids. Per the germline V gene, CDR1 is LNHDA and CDR2 is SQIVND (reference sequence). J was trimmed by 3 bases and V by 7 bases; bases with no gene match: 8. The CDR3 coding sequence is TGTGCCAGTACCTCCAGGACAGGGCCCAATCAGCCCCAGCATTTT. Its protein product is CASTSRTGPNQPQHF.

The V gene is TRBV2, the J gene TRBJ1-2; TRBD1 might be the D (6 bases). The CDR3 extends over 13 amino acids. Trimming shortened V by 8 bases and J by 4 bases, and 14 bases separated the two germline ends. The V gene's germline CDR1 is SNHLY and CDR2 FYNNEI. The chain's CDR3 is CASCREGGYGYTF. In DNA form, the CDR3 reads TGTGCCAGCTGTCGCGAGGGGGGCTATGGCTACACCTTC.

The CDR3 nucleotides read TGTGCCAGCTCACCAAGGGCCATCCTCGGACAGACTGGGAATGGCTACACCTTC. Its protein is CASSPRAILGQTGNGYTF. This chain links TRBV18 with TRBJ1-2; possibly TRBD1 for D (6 bases). V was shortened by 2 bases and J by 6 bases, with 25 bases between the two germline ends. The germline gives CDR1 KGHSH, CDR2 LQKENI. The length of the CDR3 is 18 residues.

This clone was recorded once. The CDR3 protein is CASGQNSGNTIYF. For the CDR3, the DNA is TGTGCCAGCGGCCAAAACTCTGGAAACACCATATATTTT. The genes are TRBV11-2 and TRBJ1-3, with unresolved D. CDR1 is SGHAT and CDR2 is FQNNGV in the germline V gene. This CDR3 has 13 amino acids. Trimming took off 8 bases at V and 0 bases at J, with 8 bases between the two ends.

This chain uses TRBV5-6 with TRBJ2-2; tentative D call: TRBD2 (7 bases). The length of the CDR3 is 16 residues. V was trimmed by 6 bases and J by 7 bases, leaving 22 bases between them. CDR1 and CDR2 (germline): SGHDT, YYEEEE. CDR3 amino acids: CASTKPWGGDHGELFF. The CDR3 DNA follows: TGTGCCAGCACCAAACCATGGGGGGGCGATCACGGGGAGCTGTTTTTT.

The chain couples TRBV6-4 to TRBJ2-1, with D unclear. The germline V gene has CDR1 MRHNA and CDR2 SNTAGT. Trimming stripped 4 bases from V and 8 bases from J, with 12 bases between. The CDR3 covers 13 residues. CDR3 residues: CASSASMVDEQFF. Written as DNA, the CDR3 is TGTGCCAGCAGTGCATCGATGGTCGATGAGCAGTTCTTC.

The chain joins TRBV9 to TRBJ1-2; maybe TRBD1 (6 bases). Germline-derived CDR1 and CDR2 are SGDLS and YYNGEE. The CDR3 covers 17 residues. V was shortened by 3 bases and J by 3 bases, with 21 bases between the two germline ends. CDR3 nucleotide sequence: TGTGCCAGCAGCGCCGGGAAGGGGGTTACGGCAGACTATGGCTACACCTTC. This encodes CASSAGKGVTADYGYTF.

The J gene is TRBJ2-3, the V gene TRBV18; possibly TRBD1 or TRBD2 for D (5 bases each). Germline CDR1 reads KGHSH; CDR2 reads LQKENI. CDR3 length: 18 amino acids. The V and J ends lost 3 bases and 0 bases respectively, with 19 bases between them. The CDR3 sequence is CASSPAYPGDLSTDTQYF. Written as DNA, the CDR3 is TGTGCCAGCTCACCTGCCTACCCCGGGGACCTCAGCACAGATACGCAGTATTTT.

The gene calls are TRBV6-6 and TRBJ1-2; the D is unclear. The V gene lost 5 bases and the J gene lost 7 bases, with 14 bases spanning the gap. The CDR3 totals 13 residues. The V gene's germline CDR1 is MNHNY and CDR2 SVGAGI (reference sequence). The CDR3 DNA follows: TGTGCCAGCAGTATAGAAGAGGACGTTGGCTACACCTTC. It is translated as CASSIEEDVGYTF.